The 12 T cell receptor beta chains listed next were all sequenced from one sample in a study of CD8+CD57+ T cells in acquired aplastic anemia. CDR3 and TCR beta VDJ profiling relied on genomic DNA as the template. Using its own MiXCR run on the reads, TCRdb lists one record per CDR3 protein. The data hold over 250,000 distinct CDR3 sequences, with around three fifths observed a single time. In patients chosen for sequencing, flow cytometry had shown CD8+CD57+ cell expansion. The sequencing input was sorted CD4+, CD8+, or CD8+CD57+ T cells (not recorded which) from PBMCs. Every receptor here comes from a human donor with aplastic anemia.

The gene calls are TRBV29-1 and TRBJ2-7; 12 positions agree with TRBD2. V dropped 4 bases and J dropped 1; count of bases not matched to a gene: 2. This CDR3 region has 14 residues. In germline, CDR1 is SQVTM, CDR2 ANQGSEA. The CDR3: CSVGTSGASYEQYF. DNA of the CDR3: TGCAGCGTTGGGACTAGCGGGGCTTCCTACGAGCAGTACTTC.

This clonotype showed up many times. The chain uses TRBV20-1 and TRBJ1-1; TRBD1 agrees at 7 bases. J lost 1 base, V lost 3 bases, and 8 bases had no gene match. Germline assignment: CDR1 DFQATT and CDR2 SNEGSKA (reference sequence). This CDR3 spans 15 amino acids. The CDR3 region is CSARVDRVENTEAFF. In DNA, the CDR3 is TGCAGTGCTAGGGTCGACAGGGTTGAGAACACTGAAGCTTTCTTT.

The rearrangement joins TRBV29-1 to TRBJ2-3; no clear D gene. CDR1 is SQVTM, CDR2 ANQGSEA, per germline. The CDR3 has 13 amino acids. V gave up 8 bases and J gave up 4 bases, with 16 bases separating them. CDR3 DNA sequence: TGCAGCACCGGACCGCTTAGTCCAGATACGCAGTATTTT. It is translated as CSTGPLSPDTQYF.

This chain joins TRBV19 and TRBJ1-2; the D gene is possibly TRBD1 (6 bases). V lost 4 bases and J lost 2, with 11 bases in between. From germline, CDR1 is LNHDA and CDR2 SQIVND (reference sequence). The length of the CDR3 is 14 residues. The CDR3 DNA follows: TGTGCCAGTAGTACACCACAGGGAAACTATGGCTACACCTTC. This codes for CASSTPQGNYGYTF.

J is TRBJ2-3 and V is TRBV15, with a weak D call TRBD2 (6 bases). Trimming pared 2 bases from V and 0 bases from J, leaving 15 bases between. Germline V gives CDR1 LNHNV, CDR2 YYDKDF (reference sequence). This CDR3 contains 17 residues. The CDR3 DNA sequence: TGTGCCACCAGCAGATTGAGTAGCGGAACTAGCACAGATACGCAGTATTTT. It specifies CATSRLSSGTSTDTQYF. Looking up the rest from reference TRBV15 and TRBJ2-3 gives the full variable domain: DAMVIQNPRYQVTQFGKPVTLSCSQTLNHNVMYWYQQKSSQAPKLLFHYYDKDFNNEADTPDNFQSRRPNTSFCFLDIRSPGLGDTAMYLCATSRLSSGTSTDTQYFGPGTRLTVL.

As for this clonotype: It may be a read error: a sequence one base away is much more abundant. The V and J genes are TRBV11-3 and TRBJ2-1; 8 nucleotides match TRBD1. Per the germline V gene, CDR1 is SGHNT and CDR2 is YENEEA. The length of the CDR3 is 15 residues. The CDR3 reads CASSLGTGIWDERFF. In nucleotides, the CDR3 is TGTGCCAGCAGCTTAGGGACAGGGATATGGGATGAGCGGTTCTTC.

This clonotype has only a few counts. The gene calls are TRBV2 and TRBJ1-1, with no clear D. The CDR3 covers 13 residues. CDR1 and CDR2 from the germline V gene are SNHLY and FYNNEI. The V gene lost 6 bases and the J gene lost 1 base, with 9 bases spanning the gap. The CDR3 sequence is CASRPGWNTEAFF. The CDR3 bases are TGTGCCAGCAGGCCCGGTTGGAACACTGAAGCTTTCTTT.

This clonotype was counted a single time. This sequence joins TRBV10-3 and TRBJ1-2, with 9 bases matching TRBD1. This CDR3 is built from 13 residues. V lost 7 bases to trimming and J lost 4 bases; unmatched junction nucleotides: 4. CDR1 ENHRY and CDR2 SYGVKD come from the germline V gene. The CDR3 sequence: CAIKGQGSYGYTF. CDR3 coding DNA: TGTGCCATCAAAGGACAGGGGAGCTATGGCTACACCTTC.

On this clonotype: The conserved phenylalanine or tryptophan normally closing the CDR3 is absent here, so this likely arose from a read error. This rearrangement joins TRBV7-8 to TRBJ1-2, with 7 bases aligning to TRBD1. The trim removed 0 bases at V and 8 bases at J, leaving 9 bases unmatched. The germline V gene encodes CDR1 SGHVS and CDR2 FQNEAQ. This CDR3 spans 15 amino acids. The chain's CDR3 is CASSLARGSVEGYTI. The CDR3 coding sequence is TGTGCCAGCAGCTTAGCCAGGGGGAGTGTGGAGGGCTACACCATC.

This rearrangement joins TRBV7-9 to TRBJ1-6; no clear D. CDR3 length equals 15 residues. Germline CDR1 and CDR2: SEHNR and FQNEAQ (reference sequence). V was shortened by 1 base and J by 8 bases, with 12 bases between the two germline ends. The CDR3 loop reads CASSLGTAGDSPLHF. The DNA of the CDR3 is TGTGCCAGCAGCTTAGGCACCGCGGGAGATTCACCCCTCCACTTT.

In this sample, this clonotype turned up a few times. The chain carries TRBV3-1 and TRBJ1-5; 9 bases line up with TRBD1. Germline V gives CDR1 LGHDT, CDR2 YNNKEL (reference sequence). With 4 bases clipped from V and 9 bases from J, the junction kept 7 bases outside the gene matches. This CDR3 region has 14 residues. The DNA for the CDR3 is TGTGCCAGCAGCCGAACAGGGGGCGACGGGCCCCAGCATTTT. This sequence encodes CASSRTGGDGPQHF.

The chain is built from TRBV12-3 or TRBV12-4 and TRBJ1-1, with 7 bases lining up with TRBD1. The CDR3 contains 14 residues. Germline trimming cut 8 bases from V and 0 bases from J; bases unmatched to any gene: 6. CDR3 coding DNA: TGTGCCAGCCGCAGGGGGGCGTTGAACACTGAAGCTTTCTTT. Protein: CASRRGALNTEAFF.